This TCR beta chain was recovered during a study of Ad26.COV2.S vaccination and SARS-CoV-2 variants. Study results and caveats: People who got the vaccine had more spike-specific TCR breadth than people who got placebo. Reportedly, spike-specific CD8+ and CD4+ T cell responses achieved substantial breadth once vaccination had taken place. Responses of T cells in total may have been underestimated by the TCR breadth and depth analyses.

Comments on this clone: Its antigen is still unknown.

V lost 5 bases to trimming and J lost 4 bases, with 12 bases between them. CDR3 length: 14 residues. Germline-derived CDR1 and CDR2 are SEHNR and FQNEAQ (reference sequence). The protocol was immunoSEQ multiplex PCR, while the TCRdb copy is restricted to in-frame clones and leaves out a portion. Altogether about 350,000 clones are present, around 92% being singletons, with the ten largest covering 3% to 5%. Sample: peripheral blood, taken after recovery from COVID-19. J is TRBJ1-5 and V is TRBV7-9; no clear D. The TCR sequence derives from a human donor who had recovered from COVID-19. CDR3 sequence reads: CASSGMDANQPQHF. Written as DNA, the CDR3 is TGTGCCAGCAGCGGAATGGACGCGAATCAGCCCCAGCATTTT.